The sequence of this T cell receptor beta chain was determined in a study of cytomegalovirus exposure and HLA in healthy donors (dated by TCRdb to the late 2010s). Background for the entire study: An earlier analysis of some 500 of the donors reported about 290 Gb of sequence data and some 120 million unique TCR beta sequences from around 200 million T cells. A separate validation cohort of roughly 130 different subjects was used in addition to the roughly 670-subject first cohort. Around 300 gigabases of sequencing data and approximately 85 million unique TCR sequences were included in an early release covering under 650 HLA-typed donors. A later analysis re-analyzed previously published TCR beta repertoires from about 730 donors and added high-resolution HLA genotyping to study TCR occurrence patterns. Roughly five DR-DQ haplotypes were handled as single units for association and clustering because linkage in the cohort was strong. Typing coverage varied by locus: 629-630 donors for A, B, C, DRB1 and DQB1; some 520 for DQA1; more than 600 for DPA1; fewer than 480 for DPB1. A later genetic analysis used genome-wide SNP genotypes for 398 of the 666 donors, treating that subset as a discovery cohort. Among 398 genotyped donors of the cohort, an average of around 240,000 unique TCR beta nucleotide sequences were sequenced per donor, around a sixth of them non-productive. All discovery cohort repertoires had been generated using a single sequencing platform. Rather than using new phenotypic data, the later analysis identified candidate immune exposures from TCR beta sequences and from how often those sequences occurred across donors. Using immunosequencing, the study profiled T cell repertoires from approximately 700 subjects and related those repertoires to cytomegalovirus serostatus. Of the roughly 400 genotyped donors, approximately 80% fell in the genetic ancestry cluster associated with self-reported Caucasian donors. In an earlier analysis of several hundred of the donors, high-throughput TCR beta sequencing was used to judge whether each TCR beta V gene segment behaved as functional or pseudogenic. Alongside the repertoire data, information on donor age, sex, ethnicity and CMV serostatus was compiled. The study combined high-throughput TCR immunosequencing, statistical association of individual TCRs with disease status, and machine learning to predict cytomegalovirus infection status. HLA typing included class I and class II loci at four-digit resolution. The aim of the study was to test whether cataloging public T cell receptors could identify signatures of past pathogen exposure. The paper's findings and limits, for the study overall: In this cohort, only TCR beta chains were sequenced, and detectable features were limited by the absence of alpha or paired-chain data. In an earlier analysis of 587 of the donors, most TCR beta V segments appeared in productive rearrangements about 87% or about 30% of the time, broadly matching IMGT annotations. A few of the identified cytomegalovirus-associated TCR beta chains were confirmed in vitro to be specific for cytomegalovirus antigens. Roughly uniform sequencing depth across donors was assumed in presence/absence analyses, although this assumption may not hold. A cluster of highly shared sequence variants was judged likely to be a technical artifact of the sequencing pipeline. Some IMGT-functional V segments, including TRBV6-2 and TRBV6-3, could not be distinguished by the 87-base-pair reads and were therefore excluded. Most TCR sequences were seen in very few donors, while some public TCRs were found in many individuals. When HLA alleles, especially DR and DQ, strongly co-occurred, attributing TCR associations to individual alleles was difficult. An association between a missense DCLRE1C variant and V-gene and J-gene trimming of TCR beta chains was found in a later genetic analysis and replicated in an independent cohort. According to a later analysis, TCR association rates differed among HLA loci, with DRB1 alleles showing the most associated TCRs and HLA-C alleles showing the fewest. According to a later genetic analysis, donors in an Asian-associated ancestry cluster had fewer N-insertions in productive TCRs than the approximately 650-donor mean. Because counts were too low, some 17 rarely observed V segments, including chromosome 9 orphons, were excluded from the earlier analysis of 587 of the donors. According to the authors, the approach could potentially be generalized to other disease states and immunological phenotypes. Correlated functional status among segregating V segments might be attributable to linkage disequilibrium, but an unknown experimental factor could not be ruled out. For the cohort, immune exposure information was limited to CMV serostatus. A later analysis reported that several top co-occurrence clusters appeared linked to parvovirus B19, influenza, CMV and Epstein-Barr virus. The classifier was reported to diagnose cytomegalovirus status with high specificity and sensitivity in both the original and validation cohorts. Because HLA typing was missing for some donors at each locus, association tests included only the typed subset. A total of 150 to 200 TCR beta chains were listed by the study as associated with cytomegalovirus. A later analysis found that HLA-associated TCR beta chains were more clonally expanded and had lower generation probabilities than equally common non-associated chains. In a later analysis, around 17,000 TCR beta sequences were associated with specific HLA alleles at a false discovery rate of 0.05. A further reported finding was that TCR beta sequences accurately predicted the HLA-A and HLA-B alleles for most subjects in the first cohort. In a later analysis, most CMV-associated TCR beta chains were found to appear HLA-restricted, with HLA associations seemingly driven largely by CMV exposure.

To note about this clone: What antigen it recognizes has not been identified. The record has no base qualities; no much larger clone is one base away.

The CDR3 sequence holds 14 residues, the cysteine and phenylalanine included. Kept here is only the CDR3 DNA, which spans 42 bases and is read in frame from base 1. V ends up 5 bases short and J 5 bases short, with an unmatched junction base count of 5. The germline V gene (reference sequence) provides CDR1 SSHAT and CDR2 FNYEAQ. The cohort was made up of roughly 670 healthy bone marrow donors. At the time of sampling, every cohort member was nominally healthy, though immune exposures that went unrecorded were likely present. The donor was CMV seronegative and was included in the group of 352 seronegative cohort members. A peripheral blood sample was collected from each donor, and TCR beta sequencing was performed on peripheral blood mononuclear cells. Genomic DNA was extracted from the blood cell samples with the Qiagen DNeasy Blood Extraction Kit. Libraries were prepared through the immunoSEQ multiplex PCR assay. A mixture of 60 forward primers for TCR Vbeta segments and 13 reverse primers for TCR Jbeta segments was used in the multiplex PCR. Amplification of the CDR3 region of rearranged TCR beta genes was performed with a multiplex PCR assay on genomic DNA. Amplified TCR beta libraries were sequenced as 87-base-pair reads on the Illumina HiSeq System. In the paper's pipeline: A later analysis counted around 72 million unique TCR beta chains across the 550 to 800 repertoires, and approximately 11 million of these chains were shared by at least two donors. Raw reads were error-corrected and collapsed into unique sequences by a nearest-neighbor algorithm in which closely related sequences were merged to remove PCR and sequencing errors. To assign V, D and J gene segments, CDR3 sequences were aligned to IMGT reference sequences. Each retained sequence needed at least a six-nucleotide match to both a V gene segment and a J gene segment. A rearrangement counted as productive if the CDR3 had no stop codons and remained in frame with V and J, and every other rearrangement counted as non-productive. Following IMGT convention, CDR3 was defined as the stretch from the second conserved V-encoded cysteine up to the conserved J-encoded phenylalanine. The earlier analysis of some 540 of the donors excluded any sequence lacking an unambiguous match to a single V gene segment. An earlier analysis of fewer than 650 of the donors classified V segments as functional when productive rearrangements were above 56.7% and as segregating when the standard deviation between donors was above 5%. A statistical classification framework was built to diagnose cytomegalovirus status from the catalog of TCR beta chain sequences. V and J gene assignment, in a later analysis, came from comparing TCR nucleotide sequences with IMGT/GENE-DB human TR gene sequences. A later analysis assigned CDR3 sequences and most-parsimonious VDJ recombination scenarios with the TCRdist pipeline. A later analysis defined each TCR beta chain by its CDR3 amino acid sequence plus V-gene family, and excluded reads lacking a unique V-gene family. As a way to deal with suspected cross-contamination and a sequencing artifact, a later analysis dropped 592 nucleotide sequences that were highly shared and had low generation probability. A later analysis calculated a clonal expansion index for each public chain from normalized within-repertoire ranks of inferred template counts. A later analysis computed generation probabilities with a VDJ recombination model fitted to out-of-frame rearrangements, and checked the results against IGoR. In a later analysis, TCR-TCR, TCR-HLA and TCR-CMV co-occurrence was scored with hypergeometric tests, and a repertoire-size bias correction was applied to TCR pairs. A later analysis estimated false discovery rates by permuting HLA or CMV assignments 20 times. In a later analysis, co-occurring TCRs were grouped using DBSCAN, with TCRdist sequence similarity added in when clustering inside HLA-allele-positive subsets. Repertoires with fewer than 30,000 or more than 120,000 public chains, plus five repertoires with anomalous nucleotide sharing, were excluded from co-occurrence clustering. What TCRdb holds here is the immuneACCESS table cut down to in-frame rearrangements. Part of the clones is not present; checked against another copy, under half of the missing clones reflect an unresolved V gene, and the others are unexplained. V and J calls and clone size are those listed in that table; D and trimming were worked out from the DNA. This sample has about 190,000 clones in its table, and roughly 80% of those were observed once. The ten largest clones add up to 0.8% of the sample.

The sample was PBMCs. The receptor was derived from a woman aged 18-29 years in good health and CMV-seronegative. This chain joins TRBV7-7 to TRBJ2-7, and TRBD1 aligns with 11 junction nucleotides. The CDR3 in this case is CASSIGQGADEQYF. The base sequence is TGTGCCAGCAGCATCGGACAGGGGGCTGACGAGCAGTACTTC.